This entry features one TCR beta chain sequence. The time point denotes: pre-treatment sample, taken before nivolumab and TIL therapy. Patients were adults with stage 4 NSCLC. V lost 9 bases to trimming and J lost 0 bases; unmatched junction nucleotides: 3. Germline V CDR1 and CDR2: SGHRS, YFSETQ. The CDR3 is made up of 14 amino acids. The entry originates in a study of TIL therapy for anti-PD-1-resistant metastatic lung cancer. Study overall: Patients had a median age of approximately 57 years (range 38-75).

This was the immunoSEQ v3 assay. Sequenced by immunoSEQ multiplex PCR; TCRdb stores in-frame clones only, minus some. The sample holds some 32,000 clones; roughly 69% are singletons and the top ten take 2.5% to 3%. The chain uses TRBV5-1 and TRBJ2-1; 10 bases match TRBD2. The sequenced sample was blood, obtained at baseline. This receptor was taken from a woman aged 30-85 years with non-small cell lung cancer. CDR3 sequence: CATSGGSSYNEQFF. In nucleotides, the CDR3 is TGCGCCACTAGCGGGGGAAGCTCCTACAATGAGCAGTTCTTC.